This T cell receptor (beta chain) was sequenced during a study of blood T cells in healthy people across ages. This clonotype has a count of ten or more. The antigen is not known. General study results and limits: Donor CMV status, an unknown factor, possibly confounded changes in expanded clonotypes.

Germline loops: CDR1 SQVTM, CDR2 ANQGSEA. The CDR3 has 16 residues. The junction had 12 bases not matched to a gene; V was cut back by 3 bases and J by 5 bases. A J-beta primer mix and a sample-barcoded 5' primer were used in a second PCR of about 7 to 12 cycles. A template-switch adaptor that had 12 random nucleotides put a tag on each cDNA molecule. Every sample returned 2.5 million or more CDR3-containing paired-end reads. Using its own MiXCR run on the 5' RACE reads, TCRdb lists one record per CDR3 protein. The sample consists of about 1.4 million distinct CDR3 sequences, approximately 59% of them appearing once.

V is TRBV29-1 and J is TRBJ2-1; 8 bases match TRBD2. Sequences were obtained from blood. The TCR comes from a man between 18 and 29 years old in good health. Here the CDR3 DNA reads TGCAGCGTTGAGGTCCTGGGCGCGGGGGGCAACAATGAGCAGTTCTTC. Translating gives CSVEVLGAGGNNEQFF.